The clone carrying this T cell receptor beta chain was counted a few times. Germline V lookup: CDR1 SQVTM, CDR2 ANQGSEA. This CDR3 region has 12 residues. V dropped 3 bases and J dropped 3 bases, with 6 bases sitting between them. This specimen belongs to a study of T cell responses to AZD1222 COVID-19 vaccine. Clones were sequenced by immunoSEQ multiplex PCR, and TCRdb holds only the in-frame ones, with some missing. The table shows about 160,000 clones, with roughly 90% occurring only once. The specimen comprised peripheral blood, sampled 28 days after the second AZD1222 dose. The chain joins TRBV29-1 to TRBJ1-3; a possible D gene is TRBD1 (5 bases). The receptor was derived from an adult who received the AZD1222 COVID-19 vaccine. CDR3 nucleotides: TGCAGCGTTGAGGGGGATGGAAACACCATATATTTT. Protein sequence: CSVEGDGNTIYF.